These 24 T cell receptor beta chains share one sample of origin, sequenced in a study of T cell responses to AZD1222 COVID-19 vaccine. The repertoire was sequenced with immunoSEQ multiplex PCR; TCRdb's copy has only in-frame clones and lacks some. Here the sample spans just over 150,000 clones, around nine tenths being singletons. Sequenced material: peripheral blood, taken 28 days after the second AZD1222 dose. These TCRs come from an adult who received the AZD1222 COVID-19 vaccine.

The chain is built from TRBV7-2 and TRBJ1-3, with TRBD1 identical over 7 bases. V dropped 0 bases and J dropped 0; count of bases not matched to a gene: 5. The CDR3 consists of 17 residues. Germline assignment: CDR1 SGHTA and CDR2 FQGNSA. This CDR3 is CASSLAGGQFSGNTIYF. Written as DNA, the CDR3 is TGTGCCAGCAGCTTAGCGGGGGGACAGTTCTCTGGAAACACCATATATTTT.

Details on this clone: The junction differs from germline at one of its ends, possibly a read error. The chain employs TRBV27 and TRBJ2-4; a weak D match, TRBD2 (5 bases). Germline V CDR1 and CDR2: MNHEY, SMNVEV (reference sequence). This CDR3 region has 14 residues. The CDR3 DNA is TGTGCCAGCAGTTTAGGGCGGGCCATAAACATTCAGTACTTC. This translates into CASSLGRAINIQYF.

The gene calls are TRBV30 and TRBJ1-4, with D maybe TRBD1 (5 bases). The CDR3 sequence is 16 residues long. Germline lookup yields CDR1 GTSNPN and CDR2 SVGIG (reference sequence). V dropped 6 bases and J dropped 0 bases, with 17 bases sitting between them. CDR3 nucleotides: TGTGCCTGCCCGATTCCGATGGGGCCAACTAATGAAAAACTGTTTTTT. This translates into CACPIPMGPTNEKLFF.

The chain joins TRBV2 to TRBJ1-5; 7 bases match TRBD1. The CDR3 covers 11 residues. Germline loops: CDR1 SNHLY, CDR2 FYNNEI. CDR3 nucleotides: TGTGCTACAGGGGGCAATCAGCCCCAGCATTTT. Translating gives CATGGNQPQHF.

CDR3 nucleotides: TGTGCCAGCAGTGAAGGAGGCACAGATACGCAGTATTTT. Translated, it gives CASSEGGTDTQYF. The rearrangement joins TRBV25-1 to TRBJ2-3; D is unclear. CDR3 length: 13 amino acids. The germline V and J ends were trimmed by 2 bases and 1 base, with 4 bases remaining between them. The germline V gene has CDR1 MGHDK and CDR2 SYGVNS.

The V call is TRBV11-1, the J call TRBJ1-2; a weak D match, TRBD1 (6 bases). Germline CDR1 and CDR2: SGHAT and FQDESV (reference sequence). The CDR3 contains 13 residues. Trimming took off 4 bases at V and 11 bases at J, with 17 bases between the two ends. The CDR3 loop is CASSSGTGMSYTF. Written as DNA, the CDR3 is TGTGCCAGCAGCTCTGGTACAGGGATGAGTTACACCTTC.

V is TRBV15 and J is TRBJ1-3, with D possibly TRBD1 on 5 matching bases. CDR1 and CDR2 from the germline V gene are LNHNV and YYDKDF (reference sequence). CDR3 length: 16 amino acids. Trimming removed 0 bases from V and 0 bases from J, with 9 bases in between. CDR3 DNA: TGTGCCACCAGCAGAGAAGGGACGATCTCTGGAAACACCATATATTTT. This codes for CATSREGTISGNTIYF.

J is TRBJ1-1 and V is TRBV7-3; no clear D gene. Germline V CDR1 and CDR2: SGHTA, FQGTGA. The CDR3 has 13 amino acids. V gave up 5 bases and J gave up 2 bases, with 9 bases separating them. CDR3 amino acids: CASSLTLNTEAFF. In DNA, the CDR3 is TGTGCCAGCAGCCTTACCCTCAACACTGAAGCTTTCTTT. Combining the CDR3 with reference TRBV7-3 and TRBJ1-1 gives the whole variable domain GAGVSQTPSNKVTEKGKYVELRCDPISGHTALYWYRQSLGQGPEFLIYFQGTGAADDSGLPNDRFFAVRPEGSVSTLKIQRTERGDSAVYLCASSLTLNTEAFFGQGTRLTVV.

This sequence joins TRBV6-5 and TRBJ2-7; no firm D call. The CDR3 is 16 residues long. Germline CDR1 is MNHEY and CDR2 is SVGAGI. The ends were cut back, 0 bases at V and 5 bases at J, with 17 bases in the middle. DNA of the CDR3: TGTGCCAGCAGTTACTCGATGCCCTACAGTGGGCACGAGCAGTACTTC. Amino acids: CASSYSMPYSGHEQYF.

The V and J genes are TRBV7-2 and TRBJ1-1, with 10 positions matching TRBD1. V was clipped by 2 bases and J by 10 bases; unmatched bases: 1. The CDR3 is made up of 12 amino acids. The germline gives CDR1 SGHTA, CDR2 FQGNSA. The CDR3 region is CASSLRDRGAFF. In DNA, the CDR3 is TGTGCCAGCAGCTTAAGGGACAGGGGAGCTTTCTTT.

This chain uses TRBV6-6 with TRBJ1-3; D remains unclear. This CDR3 is built from 14 residues. From germline, CDR1 is MNHNY and CDR2 SVGAGI (reference sequence). V shed 8 bases and J shed 0 bases, with 11 bases lying between them. Written as DNA, the CDR3 is TGTGCCAGCCGTGGTTTAGGCTCTGGAAACACCATATATTTT. Translating it yields CASRGLGSGNTIYF.

The chain has TRBV30 and TRBJ2-1; 10 bases align to TRBD1. Unmatched junction bases numbered 18, after V lost 3 bases and J lost 1 base. The CDR3 extends over 20 amino acids. Germline V CDR1 and CDR2: GTSNPN, SVGIG (reference sequence). CDR3: CAWSGTGDGIKRGSYNEQFF. In DNA, the CDR3 is TGTGCCTGGAGCGGGACAGGGGACGGAATAAAACGGGGTTCCTACAATGAGCAGTTCTTC.

This rearrangement joins TRBV11-3 to TRBJ2-7; 7 bases are shared with TRBD1. CDR1 and CDR2 from the germline V gene are SGHNT and YENEEA. There are 12 residues in the CDR3. Trimming took 5 bases from V and 7 from J; bases not matched to a gene: 5. CDR3 residues: CASSGRTGEQYF. In DNA form, the CDR3 reads TGTGCCAGCAGCGGCCGGACAGGAGAGCAGTACTTC.

This chain uses TRBV5-1 with TRBJ2-1, with TRBD1 identical over 11 bases. This CDR3 region has 15 residues. With V trimmed by 4 bases and J by 4 bases, 4 bases remained unmatched. CDR1 is SGHRS and CDR2 is YFSETQ in the germline V gene. CDR3 residues: CASSRGQGAYNEQFF. DNA of the CDR3: TGCGCCAGCAGCCGTGGACAGGGGGCGTACAATGAGCAGTTCTTC.

The chain employs TRBV27 and TRBJ1-5; D call uncertain. V was clipped by 2 bases and J by 2 bases, with 13 bases between them. This CDR3 has 16 amino acids. Germline V CDR1 and CDR2: MNHEY, SMNVEV (reference sequence). DNA of the CDR3: TGTGCCAGCAGTTTAGGGCAGGCGGCAGGCAATCAGCCCCAGCATTTT. Protein: CASSLGQAAGNQPQHF.

This clone was observed a single time. The V gene is TRBV4-1, the J gene TRBJ1-1, with a possible D match to TRBD1 (5 bases). This CDR3 is built from 15 residues. Germline-derived CDR1 and CDR2 are MGHRA and YSYEKL. The V and J ends lost 0 bases and 7 bases respectively, with 15 bases between them. CDR3: CASSQDPFGAGEAFF. The DNA for the CDR3 is TGCGCCAGCAGCCAAGATCCTTTTGGGGCAGGTGAAGCTTTCTTT.

J is TRBJ2-7 and V is TRBV11-3; TRBD1 matches at 9 bases. Germline lookup yields CDR1 SGHNT and CDR2 YENEEA. CDR3 length equals 15 residues. V lost 4 bases, J lost 5 bases, and 9 bases stayed unmatched. DNA for the CDR3: TGTGCCAGCAGCTGGGGGGACAGGGCCCCCCACGAGCAGTACTTC. This sequence encodes CASSWGDRAPHEQYF.

This chain connects TRBV27 to TRBJ2-2; D may be TRBD1 (5 bases). Germline lookup yields CDR1 MNHEY and CDR2 SMNVEV (reference sequence). This CDR3 has 13 amino acids. Trimming took off 6 bases at V and 2 bases at J, with 7 bases between the two ends. As DNA, the CDR3 is TGTGCCAGCAGAGACAGCAACACCGGGGAGCTGTTTTTT. This gives the protein CASRDSNTGELFF.

This clone was observed a few times. This chain joins TRBV9 and TRBJ1-1; tentative D call: TRBD1 (5 bases). Deletions cut 4 bases from V and 2 bases from J, with 24 bases between. CDR1 SGDLS and CDR2 YYNGEE come from the germline V gene. The CDR3 is made up of 18 amino acids. For the CDR3, the DNA is TGTGCCAGCAGCTCCAACCCCGACAGAAACAGATTTAACACTGAAGCTTTCTTT. Protein sequence: CASSSNPDRNRFNTEAFF.

The V and J genes are TRBV3-1 (or the pseudogene TRBV3-2) and TRBJ2-1, with 9 bases lining up with TRBD2. V lost 0 bases, J lost 7 bases, and 7 bases stayed unmatched. Germline loops: CDR1 LGHDT, CDR2 YNNKEL (reference sequence). The CDR3 length is 16 residues. This CDR3 is CASSQDGGGADNEQFF. CDR3 nucleotides: TGTGCCAGCAGCCAAGATGGCGGGGGGGCCGATAATGAGCAGTTCTTC.

The chain employs TRBV7-9 and TRBJ1-1, with D possibly being TRBD1 (6 bases). With 6 bases removed from V and 3 bases from J, the gap between germline ends came to 8 bases. The length of the CDR3 is 12 residues. Germline V lookup: CDR1 SEHNR, CDR2 FQNEAQ (reference sequence). CDR3 sequence: CASRGGYTEAFF. The CDR3 nucleotides read TGTGCCAGCAGGGGGGGCTACACTGAAGCTTTCTTT. Full variable domain (missing parts from reference TRBV7-9 and TRBJ1-1): DTGVSQNPRHKITKRGQNVTFRCDPISEHNRLYWYRQTLGQGPEFLTYFQNEAQLEKSRLLSDRFSAERPKGSFSTLEIQRTEQGDSAMYLCASRGGYTEAFFGQGTRLTVV.

The genes are TRBV2 and TRBJ2-1; D not resolved. V was pared by 9 bases and J by 2 bases, with 11 bases between. The CDR3 totals 13 residues. CDR1 is SNHLY and CDR2 is FYNNEI in the germline V gene. CDR3 bases: TGTGCCAGTTTAAGCCCCCCCTACAATGAGCAGTTCTTC. This gives the protein CASLSPPYNEQFF.

The chain couples TRBV14 to TRBJ2-3, with 8 bases fitting TRBD1. J lost 2 bases, V lost 4 bases, and 5 bases had no gene match. CDR3 length: 15 residues. Germline V gives CDR1 SGHDN, CDR2 FVKESK. CDR3 coding DNA: TGTGCCAGCAGCCGCGGACAGGGCATCACAGATACGCAGTATTTT. Residues: CASSRGQGITDTQYF. The full variable domain, completed using reference TRBV14 and TRBJ2-3, is EAGVTQFPSHSVIEKGQTVTLRCDPISGHDNLYWYRRVMGKEIKFLLHFVKESKQDESGMPNNRFLAERTGGTYSTLKVQPAELEDSGVYFCASSRGQGITDTQYFGPGTRLTVL.

V usage is TRBV29-1 and J usage is TRBJ1-1; tentative D call: TRBD1 (6 bases). CDR1 SQVTM and CDR2 ANQGSEA come from the germline V gene. The germline V and J ends were trimmed by 7 bases and 6 bases, with 15 bases remaining between them. The CDR3 covers 12 residues. Here the CDR3 reads CSAKGHSPEAFF. The CDR3 nucleotides read TGCAGCGCCAAGGGACATTCCCCTGAAGCTTTCTTT.